The 19 T cell receptor beta chains reported below all come from one sample, sequenced in a study of cytomegalovirus exposure and HLA in healthy donors. The PCR contained 60 Vbeta and 13 Jbeta primers. This table comes from immunoSEQ multiplex PCR, and its TCRdb copy is limited to in-frame clones, with some not included. The sample includes 150,000 to 200,000 clones, approximately 80% of them seen just once. Sequencing was carried out using PBMCs. The receptors come from a woman aged 18-35 years in good health and CMV-seronegative.

This sequence joins TRBV4-1 and TRBJ2-5; tentative D call: TRBD1 (5 bases). The J call may be wrong; the DNA end is better matched by TRBJ2-7. The germline V gene has CDR1 MGHRA and CDR2 YSYEKL. The CDR3 has 17 residues. The CDR3 DNA follows: TGCGCCAGCAGCCAATTTGGTTCTGGGGCCGGATCCTACGAGCAGTACTTC. Protein sequence: CASSQFGSGAGSYEQYF.

This chain joins TRBV7-9 and TRBJ1-5; 10 nucleotides match TRBD1. CDR3 length equals 15 residues. The V segment lost 5 bases and the J segment 3 bases; nucleotides outside the gene matches: 4. Germline loops: CDR1 SEHNR, CDR2 FQNEAQ (reference sequence). CDR3 sequence reads: CASSVGTGVNQPQHF. The CDR3, as DNA: TGTGCCAGCAGCGTCGGGACAGGGGTCAATCAGCCCCAGCATTTT.

The rearrangement links TRBV28 to TRBJ2-6, with 7 bases identical to TRBD1. The CDR3 has 15 residues. Germline CDR1 MDHEN, CDR2 SYDVKM. The trim removed 8 bases at V and 0 bases at J, leaving 4 bases unmatched. CDR3 DNA sequence: TGTGCCAGCTGGGACAGCTCCTCTGGGGCCAACGTCCTGACTTTC. Translated: CASWDSSSGANVLTF. Full variable domain (remainder filled in from reference TRBV28 and TRBJ2-6): DVKVTQSSRYLVKRTGEKVFLECVQDMDHENMFWYRQDPGLGLRLIYFSYDVKMKEKGDIPEGYSVSREKKERFSLILESASTNQTSMYLCASWDSSSGANVLTFGAGSRLTVL.

This sequence joins TRBV6-1 and TRBJ2-5, with D perhaps TRBD2 (5 bases). Trimming shortened V by 3 bases and J by 1 base, and 12 bases separated the two germline ends. The CDR3 is 15 amino acids. CDR1 and CDR2 from the germline V gene are MNHNS and SASEGT. CDR3 sequence reads: CASSDFAGIQETQYF. The CDR3 nucleotides are TGTGCCAGCAGTGACTTTGCCGGGATCCAAGAGACCCAGTACTTC.

The V and J genes are TRBV18 and TRBJ1-2; a weak D match, TRBD1 (5 bases). Trimming left V 6 bases short and J 1 base short, with 9 bases between. This CDR3 is 13 amino acids long. Germline loops: CDR1 KGHSH, CDR2 LQKENI. The CDR3 DNA is TGTGCCAGCTCCGTCGACAGTAACTATGGCTACACCTTC. Translating it yields CASSVDSNYGYTF.

This clone was seen only once. The chain is built from TRBV11-2 and TRBJ2-7, with D unclear. CDR1 and CDR2 from the germline V gene are SGHAT and FQNNGV. The V gene lost 1 base and the J gene lost 2 bases, with 9 bases spanning the gap. The CDR3 runs 14 residues. The CDR3 sequence is CASSLALSTYEQYF. The CDR3 region has the DNA TGTGCCAGCAGCTTAGCTCTATCTACCTACGAGCAGTACTTC. Full variable domain (rest looked up from reference TRBV11-2 and TRBJ2-7): EAGVAQSPRYKIIEKRQSVAFWCNPISGHATLYWYQQILGQGPKLLIQFQNNGVVDDSQLPKDRFSAERLKGVDSTLKIQPAKLEDSAVYLCASSLALSTYEQYFGPGTRLTVT.

V is TRBV10-3 and J is TRBJ1-1, with 7 bases matching TRBD1. J gave up 8 bases and V 5 bases, and 2 bases lay outside the gene matches. From germline, CDR1 is ENHRY and CDR2 SYGVKD. The CDR3 has 11 residues. The CDR3 nucleotides are TGTGCCATCAGTCCGGGACAGGAAGCTTTCTTT. Amino acids: CAISPGQEAFF.

This chain links TRBV4-1 with TRBJ2-1, with a weak D call TRBD2 (5 bases). The ends were cut back, 5 bases at V and 8 bases at J, with 22 bases in the middle. The germline V gene has CDR1 MGHRA and CDR2 YSYEKL. The CDR3 is 16 amino acids. CDR3 sequence: CASSSGRGSGRYEQFF. CDR3 DNA: TGCGCCAGCAGCTCGGGGAGAGGGAGCGGTCGGTATGAGCAGTTCTTC.

This clone occurred once. The chain combines TRBV7-2 with TRBJ2-2; D gene uncertain. Trimming cost V 5 bases and J 4 bases, with 11 bases left between them. The CDR3 has 14 amino acids. In germline, CDR1 is SGHTA, CDR2 FQGNSA. CDR3 loop: CASSLTKVTGELFF. The CDR3 region has the DNA TGTGCCAGCAGCCTCACTAAGGTCACCGGGGAGCTGTTTTTT. The full variable domain, completed using reference TRBV7-2 and TRBJ2-2, is GAGVSQSPSNKVTEKGKDVELRCDPISGHTALYWYRQSLGQGLEFLIYFQGNSAPDKSGLPSDRFSAERTGGSVSTLTIQRTQQEDSAVYLCASSLTKVTGELFFGEGSRLTVL.

CDR3: CASSPGDRENTEAFF. The CDR3 DNA follows: TGCGCCAGCAGCCCGGGGGACAGAGAGAACACTGAAGCTTTCTTT. This sequence joins TRBV5-1 and TRBJ1-1; 7 positions match TRBD1. V shed 4 bases and J 1 base; nucleotides not matched to a gene: 7. The CDR3 sequence is 15 residues long. The germline gives CDR1 SGHRS, CDR2 YFSETQ. Supplemented by reference TRBV5-1 and TRBJ1-1, the full variable domain reads KAGVTQTPRYLIKTRGQQVTLSCSPISGHRSVSWYQQTPGQGLQFLFEYFSETQRNKGNFPGRFSGRQFSNSRSEMNVSTLELGDSALYLCASSPGDRENTEAFFGQGTRLTVV.

This chain links TRBV28 with TRBJ1-5; D uncertain. Looked up from germline, CDR1 is MDHEN and CDR2 is SYDVKM. This CDR3 contains 16 residues. V gave up 4 bases and J gave up 1 base, with 14 bases separating them. The CDR3 loop reads CASSSPARESNQPQHF. In nucleotides, the CDR3 is TGTGCCAGCAGTTCCCCGGCCCGGGAGAGCAATCAGCCCCAGCATTTT. Variable domain in full (rest from reference TRBV28 and TRBJ1-5): DVKVTQSSRYLVKRTGEKVFLECVQDMDHENMFWYRQDPGLGLRLIYFSYDVKMKEKGDIPEGYSVSREKKERFSLILESASTNQTSMYLCASSSPARESNQPQHFGDGTRLSIL.

The CDR3 loop is CASSFSGTGELFF. As DNA, the CDR3 is TGTGCCAGCAGTTTTTCCGGGACAGGGGAACTGTTTTTT. The chain joins TRBV27 to TRBJ1-4; 10 bases match TRBD1. Losses at the gene ends were 3 bases for V and 12 bases for J; bases not matched to a gene: 4. Germline CDR1 and CDR2: MNHEY and SMNVEV (reference sequence). This CDR3 is 13 amino acids long.

This clone was detected only a few times. V and J are TRBV2 and TRBJ2-1; D is undetermined. This CDR3 contains 13 residues. With 3 bases removed from V and 5 bases from J, the gap between germline ends came to 8 bases. Germline V gene sequence: CDR1 SNHLY, CDR2 FYNNEI. The CDR3 loop is CASSDTRNNEQFF. CDR3 nucleotides: TGTGCCAGCAGTGATACGCGAAACAATGAGCAGTTCTTC.

J is TRBJ2-7 and V is TRBV10-2, with D perhaps TRBD1 (6 bases). The germline gives CDR1 WSHSY, CDR2 SAAADI. V was shortened by 8 bases and J by 6 bases, with 23 bases between the two germline ends. The CDR3 has 15 amino acids. The CDR3 DNA reads TGCGCCAGCGTGGGAGCAGGGGTCCTTTCTACCGAGCAGTACTTC. This codes for CASVGAGVLSTEQYF.

Comments on this clone: Other DNA sequences from this sample encode an identical CDR3 as well. This chain uses TRBV18 with TRBJ2-7, with D possibly being TRBD1 (5 bases). The CDR3 runs to 16 residues. Germline CDR1 reads KGHSH; CDR2 reads LQKENI. The ends were cut back, 3 bases at V and 4 bases at J, with 19 bases in the middle. The CDR3 DNA reads TGTGCCAGCTCACCGCCGGGTTTGCAGGGATGGTACGAGCAGTACTTC. This gives the protein CASSPPGLQGWYEQYF.

V usage is TRBV25-1 and J usage is TRBJ2-1; D is uncertain. The CDR3 is 14 amino acids. Germline loops: CDR1 MGHDK, CDR2 SYGVNS. Between the trimmed V and J ends, which lost 2 bases and 1 base, there was a span of 6 bases. The CDR3 loop reads CASSEAVSYNEQFF. As DNA, the CDR3 is TGTGCCAGCAGTGAAGCAGTTTCCTACAATGAGCAGTTCTTC.

This chain connects TRBV7-3 to TRBJ2-7; 9 bases agree with TRBD1. V shed 3 bases and J 5 bases; nucleotides not matched to a gene: 2. The CDR3 has 13 amino acids. The germline gives CDR1 SGHTA, CDR2 FQGTGA. The CDR3 is CASSFGTGNEQYF. In DNA form, the CDR3 reads TGTGCCAGCAGCTTCGGGACAGGGAACGAGCAGTACTTC.

The chain joins TRBV5-4 to TRBJ2-1; possibly TRBD2 for D (5 bases). CDR1 and CDR2 (germline): SGHNT, YYREEE (reference sequence). The CDR3 loop spans 14 amino acids. Trimming took 4 bases from V and 6 from J, leaving 14 bases between them. CDR3 protein: CASSQAVPLNEQFF. CDR3 bases: TGTGCCAGCAGCCAAGCGGTACCCCTCAATGAGCAGTTCTTC.

V and J are TRBV5-1 and TRBJ2-7; 9 bases are a match to TRBD1. This CDR3 spans 16 amino acids. Germline V CDR1 and CDR2: SGHRS, YFSETQ. V was pared by 0 bases and J by 1 base, with 5 bases of the junction left unmatched. CDR3 bases: TGCGCCAGCAGCTTGGCTTGGACAGGGGTATCCTACGAGCAGTACTTC. Translated, it gives CASSLAWTGVSYEQYF.